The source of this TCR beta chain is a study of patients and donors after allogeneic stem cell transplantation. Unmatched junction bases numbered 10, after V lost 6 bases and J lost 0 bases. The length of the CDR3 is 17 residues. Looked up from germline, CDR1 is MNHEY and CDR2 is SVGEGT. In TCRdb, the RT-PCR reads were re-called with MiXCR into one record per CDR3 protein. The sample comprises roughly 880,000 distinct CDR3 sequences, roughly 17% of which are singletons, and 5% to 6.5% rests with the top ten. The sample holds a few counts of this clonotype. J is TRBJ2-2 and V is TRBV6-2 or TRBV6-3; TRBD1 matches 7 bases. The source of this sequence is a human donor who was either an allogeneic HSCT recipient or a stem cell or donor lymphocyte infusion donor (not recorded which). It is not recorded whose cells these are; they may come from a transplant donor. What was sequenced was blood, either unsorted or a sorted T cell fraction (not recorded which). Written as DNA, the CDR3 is TGTGCCAGCAGCACCAAGAAGGGGGCGACGAACACCGGGGAGCTGTTTTTT. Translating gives CASSTKKGATNTGELFF.